Each of the 7 T cell receptor beta chains below was sequenced from the same sample in a study of tumor-infiltrating lymphocytes in primary liver carcinoma. Co-extracting RNA and DNA was done with 20-30 mg of unsorted bulk tissue as input. Making TCR beta cDNA involved approximately 520 ng total RNA and a constant-region primer. Libraries for TCR beta were built through three nested multiplex PCR rounds, which together made up a slightly modified ARM-PCR procedure. In the first two PCR rounds, TRBV1-TRBV30 forward primers were paired with a C-beta reverse primer, and each round lasted roughly 9 cycles. Using its own MiXCR run on the multiplex PCR reads, TCRdb lists one record per CDR3 protein. The data contain 90,000 to 100,000 distinct CDR3 sequences, roughly 69% of them singletons. Sequencing used liver tumor tissue from sampling region 5. Subset defined: tumor region T5, tumor centre. These receptors were taken from an older woman with primary liver carcinoma and hepatitis B virus infection.

V and J are TRBV11-2 and TRBJ1-1; D call uncertain. CDR1 SGHAT and CDR2 FQNNGV come from the germline V gene. Trimming shortened V by 4 bases and J by 5 bases, and 11 bases separated the two germline ends. The CDR3 is 13 residues long. The chain's CDR3 is CASSSPLDTEAFF. CDR3 nucleotides: TGTGCCAGCAGCTCACCCCTAGATACTGAAGCTTTCTTT. Together with reference TRBV11-2 and TRBJ1-1, the CDR3 gives the full variable domain: EAGVAQSPRYKIIEKRQSVAFWCNPISGHATLYWYQQILGQGPKLLIQFQNNGVVDDSQLPKDRFSAERLKGVDSTLKIQPAKLEDSAVYLCASSSPLDTEAFFGQGTRLTVV.

Comment on this clonotype: The junction does not match germline at one end; this may be a read error. Here the CDR3 reads CASSEPNPDRGYGYTF. The CDR3, as DNA: TGTGCCAGCAGTGAACCGAATCCGGACCGAGGCTATGGATACACCTTC. The rearrangement links TRBV6-1 to TRBJ1-2; D is ambiguous. The CDR3 runs to 16 residues. Germline loops: CDR1 MNHNS, CDR2 SASEGT.

This chain connects TRBV5-4 to TRBJ1-2; TRBD1 matches 7 bases. CDR1 is SGHNT and CDR2 is YYREEE in the germline V gene (reference sequence). The CDR3 has 15 amino acids. V lost 4 bases, J lost 7 bases, and 13 bases stayed unmatched. CDR3 in DNA: TGTGCCAGCAGCAGGGGGCCGGCAGTGTGGGGTGGCTACACCTTC. This codes for CASSRGPAVWGGYTF.

About this clonotype: One end of the junction fails to match germline, which may point to a read error. The chain couples TRBV5-1 to TRBJ2-2; 12 bases are shared with TRBD2. The CDR3 totals 18 residues. Germline V CDR1 and CDR2: SGHRS, YFSETQ. CDR3 coding DNA: TGCACCAGCAGCTTGAGGCTAGCGGGAGGGCCGAGGACCGGGGAGCTGTTTTTT. This translates into CTSSLRLAGGPRTGELFF. Complete variable domain (other parts from reference TRBV5-1 and TRBJ2-2): KAGVTQTPRYLIKTRGQQVTLSCSPISGHRSVSWYQQTPGQGLQFLFEYFSETQRNKGNFPGRFSGRQFSNSRSEMNVSTLELGDSALYLCTSSLRLAGGPRTGELFFGEGSRLTVL.

The chain couples TRBV6-2 or TRBV6-3 to TRBJ2-5; 12 nucleotides match TRBD2. The V and J ends lost 8 bases and 2 bases, in that order; junction bases with no gene match: 12. CDR1 MNHEY and CDR2 SVGEGT come from the germline V gene. This CDR3 is built from 17 residues. CDR3 bases: TGTGCCAGCCTTCGACTAGCGGGAGCCCCCTCGCAAGAGACCCAGTACTTC. This sequence encodes CASLRLAGAPSQETQYF.

As regards this clonotype: The junction and the germline gene differ at one end; a read error may be behind it. The chain uses TRBV11-2 and TRBJ2-4, with D perhaps TRBD2 (5 bases). Germline V gene sequence: CDR1 SGHAT, CDR2 FQNNGV. The CDR3 runs 14 residues. CDR3 in amino acids: CASSLSGSKNIQYF. The CDR3 region has the DNA TGTGCCAGCAGCTTGTCGGGATCGAAAAACATTCAATACTTC.

Concerning this clonotype: A read error may explain this, as a much larger clone is one base away. V gene TRBV6-4 combines with J gene TRBJ2-1; 8 bases line up with TRBD2. The CDR3 has 15 residues. Germline CDR1 MRHNA, CDR2 SNTAGT. The V segment lost 0 bases and the J segment 8 bases; nucleotides outside the gene matches: 6. The CDR3 DNA reads as TGTGCCAGCAGTGACTCTGGCGGGGGGATTGATGAGCAGTTCTTC. Translating gives CASSDSGGGIDEQFF.